This T cell receptor (beta chain) was captured in a study of CD8 T cells in Susac syndrome. CDR1 is SGHRS and CDR2 is YFSETQ in the germline V gene. The germline V and J ends were trimmed by 5 bases and 0 bases, with 13 bases remaining between them. This CDR3 contains 15 residues. An amount of RNA that ranged from 0.5 to 1 ug was reverse transcribed with random hexamers. From the immunoSEQ multiplex PCR reads, TCRdb called clonotypes with MiXCR, one entry per CDR3 protein. The repertoire consists of some 150,000 distinct CDR3 sequences, with roughly 95% occurring once and the leading ten covering approximately 0.17%.

The gene calls are TRBV5-1 and TRBJ2-3, with a tentative D call TRBD1 (5 bases). The sample comprised CD4+ T cells from PBMCs. This TCR came from a human donor with Susac syndrome. CDR3 nucleotides: TGCGCCAGCAGTTCCGACAGAGTTAGCACAGATACGCAGTATTTT. It codes for CASSSDRVSTDTQYF.